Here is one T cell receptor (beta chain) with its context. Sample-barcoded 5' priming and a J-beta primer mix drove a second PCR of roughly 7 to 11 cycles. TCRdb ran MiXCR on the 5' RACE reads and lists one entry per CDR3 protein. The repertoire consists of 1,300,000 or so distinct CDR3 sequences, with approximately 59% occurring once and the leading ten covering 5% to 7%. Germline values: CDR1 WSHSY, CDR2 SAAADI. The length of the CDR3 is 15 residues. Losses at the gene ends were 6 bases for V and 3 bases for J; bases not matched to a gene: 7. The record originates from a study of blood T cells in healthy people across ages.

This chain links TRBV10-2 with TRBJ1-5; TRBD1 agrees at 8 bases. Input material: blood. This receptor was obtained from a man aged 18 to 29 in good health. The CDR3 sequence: CASRSGTGYNQPQHF. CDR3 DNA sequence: TGCGCCAGCAGGTCCGGGACAGGCTACAATCAGCCCCAGCATTTT.